This T cell receptor (beta chain) was profiled in a study of tumor-infiltrating lymphocytes in primary liver carcinoma. Study information: The patients presented with primary liver carcinoma, which was managed through surgical resection. Tumor staging was T1-T3 N0M0; sizes spanned roughly 4.2 to 11 cm across.

This clonotype was counted a single time. Its antigen is not known. Relative to the germline gene, one junction end is altered; a read error may explain this. There are 12 residues in the CDR3. Germline CDR1 is ENHRY and CDR2 is SYGVKD. TCR beta cDNA was prepared out of roughly 520 ng total RNA by means of a constant-region primer. For TCR beta, libraries were produced by three nested multiplex PCR rounds using slightly modified ARM-PCR. The study ran its first two PCR rounds for around 9 cycles each, using TRBV1-TRBV30 forward primers and a C-beta reverse primer. TCRdb re-called the multiplex PCR reads through MiXCR, storing one row per CDR3 protein. The sample carries fewer than 400,000 distinct CDR3 sequences, 45% to 70% recorded once. The blood RNA (from unsorted whole blood) was obtained, and germline DNA was also extracted. Study conclusions and caveats: It was in tumors, not blood, that the top-250-clone fraction was significantly higher (p = 0.039). Researchers did not compare CD4+ and CD8+ repertoires, as samples were bulk unsorted.

The source material was peripheral blood. The J gene is TRBJ2-7, the V gene TRBV10-3; D unclear. The clonotype was recovered from a woman aged 25-40 years with primary liver carcinoma and hepatitis B virus infection. CDR3 nucleotide sequence: TGTGTCATCAGTGGGATCGGAATCGAGCAGTACTTC. As protein: CVISGIGIEQYF.